This T cell receptor beta chain is from a study of neurological immune-mediated disorders. About this clonotype: Antigen specificity is unknown.

Synthesis of cDNA was performed by 5'RACE using 10-nucleotide random UMIs. Each CDR3 protein is one row after TCRdb ran MiXCR on the 5' RACE reads. The table records 64,000 or so distinct CDR3 sequences, 10% of them present only once. This CDR3 spans 16 amino acids. Germline V gene lookup returns CDR1 SGHVS and CDR2 FNYEAQ. The V and J ends lost 4 bases and 3 bases, in that order; junction bases with no gene match: 7. Stated time point: longitudinal time-point 1 (baseline). The unsorted libraries were prepared from 2 million PBMCs (stored at -80 C). Study findings and constraints: The greatest degree of TCR clonal expansion was observed in HTLV-1-associated myelopathy, with the lowest in multiple sclerosis, below that of healthy controls. None of the CDR3 amino acid sequences of expanded clones recurred across subjects, suggesting private repertoires in all groups.

This clonotype originated in a man aged 25 to 40 in good health. The chain uses TRBV7-6 and TRBJ2-3, with TRBD1 identical over 10 bases. Source material: PBMCs. CDR3 sequence: CASSSTTGGLTDTQYF. The DNA of the CDR3 is TGTGCCAGCAGCTCCACGACAGGGGGCTTGACAGATACGCAGTATTTT.